The 30 T cell receptor beta chains given below trace back to one sample, sequenced in a study of shared clonotypes between healthy human individuals. Data came from immunoSEQ multiplex PCR; TCRdb stores just in-frame clones and leaves some out. The profile shows over 850,000 clones, 75% to 80% of them singletons. The sequenced material came from memory CD4+ T cells from PBMCs. Subset defined: CD45RA-negative fraction. The receptors derive from a man between 18 and 35 years old in good health. Some clones in this sample may be carry-over from other donors' samples.

This sequence joins TRBV2 and TRBJ1-2; weak D call: TRBD1 (5 bases). Trimming cost V 2 bases and J 8 bases, with 12 bases left between them. CDR1 is SNHLY and CDR2 is FYNNEI in the germline V gene. The CDR3 is made up of 13 amino acids. The CDR3 sequence: CASSERQTEGYTF. CDR3 nucleotide sequence: TGTGCCAGCAGTGAAAGACAGACCGAGGGCTACACCTTC.

This clone was detected once. The chain combines TRBV12-5 with TRBJ2-1, with D possibly called TRBD1 or TRBD2 (5 bases each). Trimming cost V 4 bases and J 5 bases, with 27 bases left between them. Per germline, CDR1 LGHNT and CDR2 FRNRAP. The CDR3 has 19 residues. The CDR3 region has the DNA TGTGCTAGTGGTTCGGTAGCCCCCTCTCGGGGCAGGGAGAACAATGAGCAGTTCTTC. It codes for CASGSVAPSRGRENNEQFF.

The J gene is TRBJ2-3, the V gene TRBV7-3; TRBD1 matches 8 bases. Germline assignment: CDR1 SGHTA and CDR2 FQGTGA. The CDR3 is made up of 15 amino acids. Losses at the gene ends were 5 bases for V and 0 bases for J; bases not matched to a gene: 4. This chain's CDR3 is CASSRTGTSTDTQYF. In DNA, the CDR3 is TGTGCCAGCAGCAGGACAGGGACTAGCACAGATACGCAGTATTTT.

The rearrangement joins TRBV9 to TRBJ2-7; 10 nucleotides align to TRBD2. V was pared by 3 bases and J by 4 bases, with 4 bases of the junction left unmatched. The CDR3 totals 14 residues. CDR1 SGDLS and CDR2 YYNGEE come from the germline V gene. The CDR3 sequence is CASSASSGGYEQYF. DNA for the CDR3: TGTGCCAGCAGCGCGAGTAGCGGGGGGTACGAGCAGTACTTC.

This clone has only a few counts. The chain combines TRBV5-4 with TRBJ2-4; possible D gene TRBD2, 6 bases. Germline V gene lookup returns CDR1 SGHNT and CDR2 YYREEE (reference sequence). This CDR3 has 16 amino acids. The V end lost 0 bases, the J end lost 2 bases, and 12 bases lay between the germline ends. The DNA of the CDR3 is TGTGCCAGCAGCTTGGGAGCAGGGAGGACCAAAAACATTCAGTACTTC. Its translation: CASSLGAGRTKNIQYF.

This clone has a handful of counts. The V and J genes are TRBV7-6 and TRBJ1-3; a weak D match, TRBD1 (6 bases). CDR3 length: 14 residues. The germline V gene encodes CDR1 SGHVS and CDR2 FNYEAQ. The V and J ends lost 3 bases and 7 bases respectively, with 13 bases between them. The CDR3 spells CASSFLAGDNTIYF. The CDR3 DNA sequence: TGTGCCAGCAGCTTCTTGGCAGGGGACAACACCATATATTTT. Filled out from reference TRBV7-6 and TRBJ1-3, the complete variable domain reads GAGVSQSPRYKVTKRGQDVALRCDPISGHVSLYWYRQALGQGPEFLTYFNYEAQQDKSGLPNDRFSAERPEGSISTLTIQRTEQRDSAMYRCASSFLAGDNTIYFGEGSWLTVV.

V usage is TRBV6-5 and J usage is TRBJ2-7; possibly TRBD1 for D (5 bases). V was trimmed by 5 bases and J by 7 bases, leaving 12 bases between them. The germline gives CDR1 MNHEY, CDR2 SVGAGI. The CDR3 spans 12 residues. CDR3 in amino acids: CASSRGDSEQYF. The CDR3 DNA follows: TGTGCCAGCAGTAGGGGTGACTCTGAGCAGTACTTC.

This chain joins TRBV11-2 and TRBJ2-1; D is perhaps TRBD2 (5 bases). Trimming stripped 5 bases from V and 9 bases from J, with 14 bases between. Germline CDR1 and CDR2: SGHAT and FQNNGV. The CDR3 length is 13 residues. The CDR3 DNA sequence: TGTGCCAGCAGCAACTTTAGAGGGCTTGAGCAGTTCTTC. It specifies CASSNFRGLEQFF.

The chain has TRBV25-1 and TRBJ1-2; possibly TRBD1 for D (6 bases). The germline V gene encodes CDR1 MGHDK and CDR2 SYGVNS. Trimming shortened V by 5 bases and J by 7 bases, and 23 bases separated the two germline ends. CDR3 length equals 16 residues. The CDR3 spells CASSRTRGAGVVGYTF. Written as DNA, the CDR3 is TGTGCCAGCAGTCGTACACGCGGCGCAGGGGTAGTTGGCTACACCTTC.

Only one count was recorded for this clone. V gene TRBV15 combines with J gene TRBJ2-7; D unresolved. CDR1 LNHNV and CDR2 YYDKDF come from the germline V gene (reference sequence). The length of the CDR3 is 15 residues. V dropped 2 bases and J dropped 6 bases, with 17 bases sitting between them. The CDR3 spells CATSRSPSLNGEQYF. The CDR3 DNA reads as TGTGCCACCAGCAGATCGCCTTCACTTAACGGCGAGCAGTACTTC.

The rearrangement links TRBV5-1 to TRBJ2-3; D gene uncertain. The CDR3 extends over 13 amino acids. Germline CDR1 SGHRS, CDR2 YFSETQ. V dropped 4 bases and J dropped 6 bases, with 12 bases sitting between them. CDR3 nucleotides: TGCGCCAGCAGCCACTACGGCCCGGATACGCAGTATTTT. It yields the protein CASSHYGPDTQYF. Full variable domain (missing parts from reference TRBV5-1 and TRBJ2-3): KAGVTQTPRYLIKTRGQQVTLSCSPISGHRSVSWYQQTPGQGLQFLFEYFSETQRNKGNFPGRFSGRQFSNSRSEMNVSTLELGDSALYLCASSHYGPDTQYFGPGTRLTVL.

The rearrangement uses TRBV10-3 and TRBJ1-1; D is unresolved. Trimming took 10 bases from V and 1 from J, leaving 13 bases between them. The CDR3 has 13 residues. CDR1 and CDR2 from the germline V gene are ENHRY and SYGVKD. CDR3 DNA sequence: TGTGCCACCAGAGACGGCCCGAACACTGAAGCTTTCTTT. This encodes CATRDGPNTEAFF.

The CDR3 here is CASSVSAGGIDTQYF. The CDR3 nucleotides read TGTGCCAGCAGCGTATCAGCGGGAGGCATAGATACGCAGTATTTT. V usage is TRBV9 and J usage is TRBJ2-3; 9 bases match TRBD2. The CDR3 contains 15 residues. V lost 1 base, J lost 5 bases, and 5 bases stayed unmatched. Germline values: CDR1 SGDLS, CDR2 YYNGEE.

CDR3 protein: CAWSGRTGASGELFF. CDR3 sequence (DNA): TGTGCCTGGAGTGGGAGGACAGGGGCCAGCGGGGAGCTGTTTTTT. The chain joins TRBV30 to TRBJ2-2, with 9 bases fitting TRBD1. Germline V gene lookup returns CDR1 GTSNPN and CDR2 SVGIG (reference sequence). V lost 1 base, J lost 7 bases, and 7 bases stayed unmatched. The CDR3 has 15 residues.

This clone was seen only once. The rearrangement uses TRBV18 and TRBJ2-3; the match to TRBD2 covers 8 bases. The CDR3 totals 16 residues. After removal of 6 bases from V and 5 bases from J, the junction contained 13 bases not matched to a gene. The germline V gene encodes CDR1 KGHSH and CDR2 LQKENI. CDR3 amino acids: CASSPGIAGTGDTQYF. CDR3 bases: TGTGCCAGCTCCCCGGGGATAGCGGGAACTGGAGATACGCAGTATTTT.

V is TRBV15 and J is TRBJ1-2, with 8 positions matching TRBD1. Per germline, CDR1 LNHNV and CDR2 YYDKDF (reference sequence). The junction had 4 bases not matched to a gene; V was cut back by 3 bases and J by 4 bases. The CDR3 length is 14 residues. The CDR3 nucleotides are TGTGCCACCAGCAGGGAACAGGGGGGCTATGGCTACACCTTC. It translates to CATSREQGGYGYTF.

The chain links TRBV7-6 to TRBJ2-3; 7 nucleotides agree with TRBD2. The V gene's germline CDR1 is SGHVS and CDR2 FNYEAQ. V was pared by 3 bases and J by 4 bases, with 1 base of the junction left unmatched. This CDR3 contains 13 residues. The CDR3 here is CASSFGGADTQYF. The CDR3 nucleotides read TGTGCCAGCAGCTTTGGGGGGGCAGATACGCAGTATTTT.

The V and J genes are TRBV14 and TRBJ2-7; 7 bases line up with TRBD2. V was clipped by 0 bases and J by 2 bases; unmatched bases: 7. CDR1 is SGHDN, CDR2 FVKESK, per germline. The CDR3 has 16 residues. DNA for the CDR3: TGTGCCAGCAGCCAAGATTATGCGGGAGATACCTACGAGCAGTACTTC. It translates to CASSQDYAGDTYEQYF.

The rearrangement joins TRBV19 to TRBJ1-5; D is unresolved. Germline V gene data show CDR1 as LNHDA and CDR2 as SQIVND (reference sequence). The CDR3 consists of 15 residues. The V and J ends lost 1 base and 7 bases respectively, with 14 bases between them. The CDR3 reads CASSIVLRDRQPQHF. CDR3 coding DNA: TGTGCCAGTAGTATAGTTCTGCGGGATAGGCAGCCCCAGCATTTT.

This clone was detected many times. The chain employs TRBV11-2 and TRBJ2-3; 10 bases line up with TRBD2. The CDR3 runs 19 residues. Germline loops: CDR1 SGHAT, CDR2 FQNNGV. J gave up 4 bases and V 2 bases, and 15 bases lay outside the gene matches. The CDR3 sequence: CASSLRIGGASGSSDTQYF. The CDR3 nucleotides read TGTGCCAGCAGCTTAAGGATTGGTGGTGCTAGCGGGAGTTCAGATACGCAGTATTTT.

This chain joins TRBV28 and TRBJ1-2, with TRBD1 as a possible D gene (6 bases). CDR1 and CDR2 (germline): MDHEN, SYDVKM. The V end was cut by 6 bases, the J end by 4 bases, with 18 bases between. This CDR3 region has 15 residues. This CDR3 is CASSRPAGVAYGYTF. CDR3 nucleotide sequence: TGTGCCAGCAGCCGCCCGGCAGGGGTGGCCTATGGCTACACCTTC.

The chain links TRBV18 to TRBJ2-6; no firm D call. Germline loops: CDR1 KGHSH, CDR2 LQKENI. V shed 2 bases and J shed 2 bases, with 4 bases lying between them. The CDR3 spans 14 residues. The DNA for the CDR3 is TGTGCCAGCTCACCAATGGCTGGGGCCAACGTCCTGACTTTC. Translated, it gives CASSPMAGANVLTF. The variable domain in full, with the rest retrieved from reference TRBV18 and TRBJ2-6, is NAGVMQNPRHLVRRRGQEARLRCSPMKGHSHVYWYRQLPEEGLKFMVYLQKENIIDESGMPKERFSAEFPKEGPSILRIQQVVRGDSAAYFCASSPMAGANVLTFGAGSRLTVL.

The chain recombines TRBV9 with TRBJ2-5; D is uncertain. The germline gives CDR1 SGDLS, CDR2 YYNGEE. This CDR3 contains 14 residues. Trimming shortened V by 1 base and J by 5 bases, and 12 bases separated the two germline ends. The CDR3 bases are TGTGCCAGCAGCGTATCGGACGTGGTCGAGACCCAGTACTTC. Its protein product is CASSVSDVVETQYF.

The rearrangement joins TRBV27 to TRBJ2-1, with D uncertain. The CDR3 has 14 amino acids. Germline V gives CDR1 MNHEY, CDR2 SMNVEV (reference sequence). The V gene lost 9 bases and the J gene lost 6 bases, with 18 bases spanning the gap. The CDR3 nucleotides are TGTGCCAGTACCAGGATCTCTGGGGTCAATGAGCAGTTCTTC. Protein product: CASTRISGVNEQFF.

Remarks on this clone: The sample has other DNA sequences that encode this CDR3 too. V gene TRBV28 combines with J gene TRBJ1-5; D gene ambiguous. The CDR3 is made up of 12 amino acids. V shed 6 bases and J shed 3 bases, with 6 bases lying between them. The germline CDR1 and CDR2 sequences are MDHEN and SYDVKM. CDR3 protein: CASSLLNQPQHF. The DNA of the CDR3 is TGTGCCAGCAGCCTACTCAATCAGCCCCAGCATTTT.

This clone was seen once. The rearrangement links TRBV7-8 to TRBJ1-5, with D hard to call. V was cut by 1 base and J by 9 bases, with 13 bases left in between. The CDR3 extends over 14 amino acids. The germline V gene encodes CDR1 SGHVS and CDR2 FQNEAQ. Here the CDR3 DNA reads TGTGCCAGCAGCTTAGGCCTAGGGTCGTCGCCCCAGCATTTT. Its translation: CASSLGLGSSPQHF.

This chain connects TRBV7-2 to TRBJ2-7; possible D gene TRBD1, 6 bases. Looked up from germline, CDR1 is SGHTA and CDR2 is FQGNSA. Trimming shortened V by 5 bases and J by 3 bases, and 17 bases separated the two germline ends. CDR3 length: 15 residues. The CDR3 sequence: CASSQQGSHGYEQYF. CDR3 DNA: TGTGCCAGCAGCCAACAGGGCAGTCATGGCTACGAGCAGTACTTC.

This sequence joins TRBV19 and TRBJ1-1; D is ambiguous. Looked up from germline, CDR1 is LNHDA and CDR2 is SQIVND (reference sequence). The V and J ends lost 3 bases and 0 bases respectively, with 11 bases between them. The CDR3 is made up of 15 amino acids. The CDR3 here is CASSIPGRMNTEAFF. The CDR3 DNA reads as TGTGCCAGTAGTATCCCAGGCCGGATGAACACTGAAGCTTTCTTT.

The V and J genes are TRBV6-1 and TRBJ2-2; D call uncertain. In germline, CDR1 is MNHNS, CDR2 SASEGT. V lost 0 bases and J lost 0, with 8 bases in between. The CDR3 length is 16 residues. CDR3 nucleotide sequence: TGTGCCAGCAGTGAAGCGACGTTAGCGAACACCGGGGAGCTGTTTTTT. It encodes CASSEATLANTGELFF.

The chain employs TRBV28 and TRBJ2-3, with 12 bases lining up with TRBD2. V lost 3 bases and J lost 2; bases outside the gene matches: 9. CDR3 length: 18 amino acids. CDR1 and CDR2 from the germline V gene are MDHEN and SYDVKM. CDR3 DNA: TGTGCCAGCAGTTTGGGGACTAGCGGGCCCTTAGTCACAGATACGCAGTATTTT. It encodes CASSLGTSGPLVTDTQYF.